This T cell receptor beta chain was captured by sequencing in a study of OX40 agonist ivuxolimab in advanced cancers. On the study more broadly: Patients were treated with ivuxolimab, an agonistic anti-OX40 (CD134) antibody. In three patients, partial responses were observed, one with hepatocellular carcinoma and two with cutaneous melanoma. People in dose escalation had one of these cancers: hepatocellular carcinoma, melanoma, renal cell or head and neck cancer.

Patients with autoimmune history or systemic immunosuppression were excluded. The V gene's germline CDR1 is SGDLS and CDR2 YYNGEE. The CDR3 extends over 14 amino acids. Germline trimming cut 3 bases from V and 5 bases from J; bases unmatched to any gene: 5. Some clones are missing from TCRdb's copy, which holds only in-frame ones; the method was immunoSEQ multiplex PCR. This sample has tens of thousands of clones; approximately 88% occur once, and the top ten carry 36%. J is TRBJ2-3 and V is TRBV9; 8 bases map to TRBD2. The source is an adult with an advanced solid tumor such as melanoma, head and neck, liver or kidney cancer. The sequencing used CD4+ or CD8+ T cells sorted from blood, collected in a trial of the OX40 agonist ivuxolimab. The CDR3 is CASSASGGLDTQYF. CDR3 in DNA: TGTGCCAGCAGCGCGAGCGGGGGCCTAGATACGCAGTATTTT.